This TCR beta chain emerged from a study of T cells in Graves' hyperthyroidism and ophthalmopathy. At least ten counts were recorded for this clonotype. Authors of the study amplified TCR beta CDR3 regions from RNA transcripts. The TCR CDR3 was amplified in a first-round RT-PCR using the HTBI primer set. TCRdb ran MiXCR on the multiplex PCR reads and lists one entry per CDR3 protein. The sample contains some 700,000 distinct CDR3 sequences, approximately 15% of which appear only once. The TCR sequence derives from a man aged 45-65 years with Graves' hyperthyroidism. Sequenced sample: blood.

CDR3 protein: CASSYTGDSNQPQHF. The CDR3 nucleotides read TGTGCCAGCAGCTATACAGGGGATAGCAATCAGCCCCAGCATTTT. The V and J genes are TRBV12-3 or TRBV12-4 and TRBJ1-5, with TRBD1 matching 7 bases. The V gene end was trimmed by 6 bases and the J gene end by 0 bases; junction bases not matched to a gene: 5. The CDR3 extends over 15 amino acids.